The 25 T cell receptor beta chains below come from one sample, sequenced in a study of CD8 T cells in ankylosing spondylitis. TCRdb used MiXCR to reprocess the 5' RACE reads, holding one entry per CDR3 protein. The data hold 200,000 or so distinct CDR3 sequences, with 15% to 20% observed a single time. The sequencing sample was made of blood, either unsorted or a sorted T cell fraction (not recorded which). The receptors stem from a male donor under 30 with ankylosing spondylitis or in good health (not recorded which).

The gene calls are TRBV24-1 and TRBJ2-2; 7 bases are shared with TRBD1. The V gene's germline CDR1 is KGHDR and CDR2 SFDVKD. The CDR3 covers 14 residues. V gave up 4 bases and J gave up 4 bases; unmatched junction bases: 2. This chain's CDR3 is CATSDDRATGELFF. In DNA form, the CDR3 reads TGTGCCACCAGTGACGACAGGGCCACCGGGGAGCTGTTTTTT.

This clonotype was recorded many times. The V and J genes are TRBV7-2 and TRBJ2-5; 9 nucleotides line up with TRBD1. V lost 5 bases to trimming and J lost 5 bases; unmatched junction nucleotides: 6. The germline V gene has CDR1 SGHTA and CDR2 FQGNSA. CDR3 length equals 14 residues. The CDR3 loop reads CASSQQGARETQYF. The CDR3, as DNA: TGTGCCAGCAGCCAACAGGGGGCGAGGGAGACCCAGTACTTC.

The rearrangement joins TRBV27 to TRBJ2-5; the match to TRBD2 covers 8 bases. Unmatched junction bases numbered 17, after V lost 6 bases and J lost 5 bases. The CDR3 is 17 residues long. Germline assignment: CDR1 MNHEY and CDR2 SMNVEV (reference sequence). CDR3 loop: CASRLSGSSGSRETQYF. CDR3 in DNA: TGTGCCAGCAGGCTCTCAGGGTCGAGCGGGAGTAGGGAGACCCAGTACTTC.

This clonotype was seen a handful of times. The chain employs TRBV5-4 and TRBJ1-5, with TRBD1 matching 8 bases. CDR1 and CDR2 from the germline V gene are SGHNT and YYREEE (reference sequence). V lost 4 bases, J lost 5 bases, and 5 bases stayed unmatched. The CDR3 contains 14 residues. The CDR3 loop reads CASSRGQGDQPQHF. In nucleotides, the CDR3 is TGTGCCAGCAGCCGAGGACAGGGTGATCAGCCCCAGCATTTT.

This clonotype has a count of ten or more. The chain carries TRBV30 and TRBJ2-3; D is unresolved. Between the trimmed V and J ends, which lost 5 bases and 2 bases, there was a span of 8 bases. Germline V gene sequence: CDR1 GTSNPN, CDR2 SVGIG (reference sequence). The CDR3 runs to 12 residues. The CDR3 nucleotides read TGTGCCTGGCGGACCCTCACAGATACGCAGTATTTT. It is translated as CAWRTLTDTQYF.

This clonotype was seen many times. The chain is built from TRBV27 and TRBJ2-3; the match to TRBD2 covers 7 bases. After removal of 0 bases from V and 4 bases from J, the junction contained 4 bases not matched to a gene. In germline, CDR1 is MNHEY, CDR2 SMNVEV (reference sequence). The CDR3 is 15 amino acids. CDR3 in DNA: TGTGCCAGCAGTTTATCGACTAGCATTGCAGATACGCAGTATTTT. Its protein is CASSLSTSIADTQYF.

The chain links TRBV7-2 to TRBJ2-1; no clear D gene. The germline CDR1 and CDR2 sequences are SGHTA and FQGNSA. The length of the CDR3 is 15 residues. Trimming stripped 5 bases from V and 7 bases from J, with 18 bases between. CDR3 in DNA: TGTGCCAGCAGCCCCCAGCCACTACTGGGGAATGAGCAGTTCTTC. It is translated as CASSPQPLLGNEQFF.

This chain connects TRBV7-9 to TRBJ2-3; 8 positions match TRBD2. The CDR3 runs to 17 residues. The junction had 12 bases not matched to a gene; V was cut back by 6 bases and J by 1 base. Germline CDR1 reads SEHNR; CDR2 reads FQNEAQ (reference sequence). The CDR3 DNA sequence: TGTGCCAGCAGGGAAGACCGCGGGAGGAGGGGCACAGATACGCAGTATTTT. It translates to CASREDRGRRGTDTQYF. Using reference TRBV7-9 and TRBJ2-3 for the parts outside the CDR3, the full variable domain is DTGVSQNPRHKITKRGQNVTFRCDPISEHNRLYWYRQTLGQGPEFLTYFQNEAQLEKSRLLSDRFSAERPKGSFSTLEIQRTEQGDSAMYLCASREDRGRRGTDTQYFGPGTRLTVL.

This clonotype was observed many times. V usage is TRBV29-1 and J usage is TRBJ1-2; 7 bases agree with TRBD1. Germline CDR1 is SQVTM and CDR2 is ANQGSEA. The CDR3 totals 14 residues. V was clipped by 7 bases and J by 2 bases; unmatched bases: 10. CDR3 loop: CSDNRDSPNYGYTF. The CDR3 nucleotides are TGCAGCGACAACCGGGACAGCCCGAACTATGGCTACACCTTC.

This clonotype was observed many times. This CDR3 reads CSASGSHEQYF. DNA for the CDR3: TGCAGCGCTAGCGGGAGCCACGAGCAGTACTTC. The V gene is TRBV29-1, the J gene TRBJ2-7; 10 bases map to TRBD2. Germline trimming cut 7 bases from V and 5 bases from J; bases unmatched to any gene: 2. The CDR3 has 11 amino acids. Germline V gives CDR1 SQVTM, CDR2 ANQGSEA.

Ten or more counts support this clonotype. The CDR3 DNA reads as TGTGCTGGGGGCGGGATCTACAATGAGCAGTTCTTC. Its protein product is CAGGGIYNEQFF. This sequence joins TRBV28 and TRBJ2-1; the D gene could be TRBD1 or TRBD2 (6 bases each). The CDR3 consists of 12 residues. The germline V gene has CDR1 MDHEN and CDR2 SYDVKM.

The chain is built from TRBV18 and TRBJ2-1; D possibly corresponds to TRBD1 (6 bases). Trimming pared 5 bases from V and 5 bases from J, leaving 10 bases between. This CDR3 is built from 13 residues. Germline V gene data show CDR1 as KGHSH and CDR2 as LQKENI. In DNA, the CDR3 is TGTGCCAGCTCAGGGGACACTAACAATGAGCAGTTCTTC. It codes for CASSGDTNNEQFF.

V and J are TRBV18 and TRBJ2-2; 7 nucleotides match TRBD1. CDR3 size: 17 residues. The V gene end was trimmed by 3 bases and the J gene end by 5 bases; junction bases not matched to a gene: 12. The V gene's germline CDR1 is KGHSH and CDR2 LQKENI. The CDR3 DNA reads TGTGCCAGCTCACCTCAACAGGGGCAACGAGGGACCGGGGAGCTGTTTTTT. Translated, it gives CASSPQQGQRGTGELFF.

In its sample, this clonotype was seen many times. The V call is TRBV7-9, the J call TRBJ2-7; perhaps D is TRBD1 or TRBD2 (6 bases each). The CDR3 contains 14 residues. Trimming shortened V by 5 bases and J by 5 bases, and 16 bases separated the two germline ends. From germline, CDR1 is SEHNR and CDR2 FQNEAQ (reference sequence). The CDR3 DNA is TGTGCCAGCAGCGCCTCGGGGGCGGTCAACGAGCAGTACGTC. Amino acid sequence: CASSASGAVNEQYV.

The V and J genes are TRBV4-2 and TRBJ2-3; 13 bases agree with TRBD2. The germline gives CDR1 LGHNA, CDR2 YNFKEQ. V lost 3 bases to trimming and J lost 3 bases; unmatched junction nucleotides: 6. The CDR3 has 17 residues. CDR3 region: CASSQRTSGSLTDTQYF. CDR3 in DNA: TGTGCCAGCAGCCAGCGGACTAGCGGGAGTCTTACAGATACGCAGTATTTT.

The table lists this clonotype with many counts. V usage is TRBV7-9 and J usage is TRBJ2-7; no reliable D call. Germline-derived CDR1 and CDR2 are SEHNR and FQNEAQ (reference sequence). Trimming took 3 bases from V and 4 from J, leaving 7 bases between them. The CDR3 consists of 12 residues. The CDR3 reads CASSFSAYEQYF. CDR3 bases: TGTGCCAGCAGCTTCTCCGCTTACGAGCAGTACTTC.

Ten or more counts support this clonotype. CDR3: CSVAGPGRFYEQYF. The CDR3 DNA is TGCAGCGTGGCGGGACCCGGGAGATTCTACGAGCAGTACTTC. The chain uses TRBV29-1 and TRBJ2-7; D is perhaps TRBD2 (6 bases). Germline V gives CDR1 SQVTM, CDR2 ANQGSEA. This CDR3 comprises 14 residues. Deletions cut 6 bases from V and 3 bases from J, with 18 bases between.

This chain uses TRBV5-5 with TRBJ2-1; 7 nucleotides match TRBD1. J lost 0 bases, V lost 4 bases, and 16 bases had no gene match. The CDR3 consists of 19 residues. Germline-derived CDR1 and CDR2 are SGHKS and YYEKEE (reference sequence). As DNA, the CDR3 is TGTGCCAGCAGCCTCGTCCCGGGACAGATCTTACGCTCCTACAATGAGCAGTTCTTC. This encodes CASSLVPGQILRSYNEQFF.

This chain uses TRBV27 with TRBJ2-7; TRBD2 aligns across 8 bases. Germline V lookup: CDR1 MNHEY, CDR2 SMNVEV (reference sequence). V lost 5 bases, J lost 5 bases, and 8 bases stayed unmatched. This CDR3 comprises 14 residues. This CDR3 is CASSAWIAGNEQYF. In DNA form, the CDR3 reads TGTGCCAGCAGTGCCTGGATAGCGGGAAACGAGCAGTACTTC.

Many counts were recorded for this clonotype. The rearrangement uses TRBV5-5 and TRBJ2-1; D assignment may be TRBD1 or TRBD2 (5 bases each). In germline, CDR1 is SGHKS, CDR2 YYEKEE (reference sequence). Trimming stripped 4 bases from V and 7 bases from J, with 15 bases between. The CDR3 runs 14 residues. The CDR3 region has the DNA TGTGCCAGCAGCGTCTCCGGGGCGCGAAATGAGCAGTTCTTC. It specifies CASSVSGARNEQFF.

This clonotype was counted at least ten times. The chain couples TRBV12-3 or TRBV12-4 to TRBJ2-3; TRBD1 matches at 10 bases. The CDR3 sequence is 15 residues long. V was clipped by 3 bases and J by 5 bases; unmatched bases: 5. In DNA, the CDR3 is TGTGCCAGCAGTTTCTCCGGGACAGGGGAAGATACGCAGTATTTT. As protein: CASSFSGTGEDTQYF.

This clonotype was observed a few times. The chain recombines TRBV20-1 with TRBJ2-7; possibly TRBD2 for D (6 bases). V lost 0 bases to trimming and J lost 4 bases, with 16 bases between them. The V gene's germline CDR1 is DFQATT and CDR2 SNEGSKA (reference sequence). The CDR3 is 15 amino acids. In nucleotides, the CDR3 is TGCAGTGCTAGAGATCGCTGGGAGGATGTATACGAGCAGTACTTC. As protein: CSARDRWEDVYEQYF.

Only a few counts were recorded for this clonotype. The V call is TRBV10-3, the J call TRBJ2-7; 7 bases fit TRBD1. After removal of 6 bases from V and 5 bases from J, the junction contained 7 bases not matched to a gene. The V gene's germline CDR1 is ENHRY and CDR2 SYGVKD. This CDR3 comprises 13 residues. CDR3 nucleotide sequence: TGTGCCATCAGCCCTACAGGGGCCAACGAGCAGTACTTC. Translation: CAISPTGANEQYF.

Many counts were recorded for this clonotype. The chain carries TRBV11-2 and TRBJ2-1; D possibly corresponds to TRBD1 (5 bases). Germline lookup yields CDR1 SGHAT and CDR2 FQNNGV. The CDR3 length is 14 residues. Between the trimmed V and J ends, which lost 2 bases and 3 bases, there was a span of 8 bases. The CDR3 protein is CASSLRQIYNEQFF. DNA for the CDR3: TGTGCCAGCAGCTTAAGACAGATCTACAATGAGCAGTTCTTC.

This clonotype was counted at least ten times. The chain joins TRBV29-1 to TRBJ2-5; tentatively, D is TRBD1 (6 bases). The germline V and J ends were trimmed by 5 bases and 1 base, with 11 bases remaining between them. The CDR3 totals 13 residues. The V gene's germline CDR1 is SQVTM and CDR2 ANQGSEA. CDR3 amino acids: CSVLQGVQETQYF. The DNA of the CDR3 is TGCAGCGTTCTACAGGGTGTCCAAGAGACCCAGTACTTC.